This T cell receptor (beta chain) is drawn from a study of T cell responses to AZD1222 COVID-19 vaccine. In germline, CDR1 is KGHSH, CDR2 LQKENI. The CDR3 covers 15 residues. With 3 bases clipped from V and 1 base from J, the junction kept 0 bases outside the gene matches. Combined were second doses at about 4 or about 12 weeks. Only in-frame clones appear in the TCRdb table, and some are missing; sequencing was by immunoSEQ multiplex PCR. Among roughly 120,000 clones, 87% were seen once, and the ten largest hold roughly 4.5%. The clonotype originates from an adult who received the AZD1222 COVID-19 vaccine. The sample was peripheral blood, taken 28 days after the second AZD1222 dose. J is TRBJ2-3 and V is TRBV18; 11 positions agree with TRBD2. CDR3 DNA: TGTGCCAGCTCACCGGGACTAGCGGGCACAGATACGCAGTATTTT. Its protein is CASSPGLAGTDTQYF.